The 9 T cell receptor beta chains below were found in one sample sequenced in a study of cytomegalovirus exposure and HLA in healthy donors. The PCR employed 60 Vbeta primers together with 13 Jbeta primers. Generated by immunoSEQ multiplex PCR, the TCRdb table keeps only in-frame clones and is missing some. The sample consists of some 140,000 clones, roughly three quarters of them appearing once. The sample consisted of PBMCs. The receptor set was obtained from a male donor in good health and CMV-seronegative.

The chain joins TRBV7-2 to TRBJ2-2; 7 positions match TRBD1. Germline CDR1 reads SGHTA; CDR2 reads FQGNSA. The V gene end was trimmed by 5 bases and the J gene end by 8 bases; junction bases not matched to a gene: 11. The CDR3 contains 15 residues. The CDR3 DNA reads as TGTGCCAGCAGCGGAGACAGGGCGGGCGGTGGGGAGCTGTTTTTT. The encoded protein is CASSGDRAGGGELFF.

This chain joins TRBV27 and TRBJ2-3, with 8 positions matching TRBD1. The CDR3 loop spans 15 amino acids. J was trimmed by 5 bases and V by 6 bases; bases with no gene match: 10. Looked up from germline, CDR1 is MNHEY and CDR2 is SMNVEV (reference sequence). The CDR3 region has the DNA TGTGCCAGCAGCCGAGCAGGGGGCCTAGGAGATACGCAGTATTTT. Amino acid sequence: CASSRAGGLGDTQYF.

There are a few counts of this clone. J is TRBJ1-5 and V is TRBV5-1; D possibly corresponds to TRBD1 (5 bases). Germline V gives CDR1 SGHRS, CDR2 YFSETQ. The CDR3 is made up of 14 amino acids. V shed 0 bases and J shed 3 bases, with 7 bases lying between them. CDR3 bases: TGCGCCAGCAGCTTGGGACAGAACAATCAGCCCCAGCATTTT. Translated: CASSLGQNNQPQHF.

The chain carries TRBV7-2 and TRBJ2-7; weak D call: TRBD1 (6 bases). This CDR3 has 14 amino acids. V lost 5 bases, J lost 3 bases, and 14 bases lay in between. Germline V gives CDR1 SGHTA, CDR2 FQGNSA. Here the CDR3 DNA reads TGTGCCAGCAGCCTGAATGACAGGCGCTACGAGCAGTACTTC. It specifies CASSLNDRRYEQYF.

This rearrangement joins TRBV10-3 to TRBJ1-2; 8 bases match TRBD1. Germline CDR1 ENHRY, CDR2 SYGVKD. V gave up 7 bases and J gave up 5 bases; unmatched junction bases: 3. This CDR3 is built from 12 residues. CDR3 in DNA: TGTGCCATCACCGGACAGGGATATGGCTACACCTTC. Translating gives CAITGQGYGYTF.

The chain uses TRBV9 and TRBJ2-7, with D tentatively TRBD2 (6 bases). Trimming pared 4 bases from V and 1 base from J, leaving 9 bases between. The V gene's germline CDR1 is SGDLS and CDR2 YYNGEE. The CDR3 sequence is 13 residues long. DNA of the CDR3: TGTGCCAGCAGCCCTCGGGGGTCCTACGAGCAGTACTTC. Protein product: CASSPRGSYEQYF.

This rearrangement joins TRBV7-9 to TRBJ2-1, with 8 nucleotides matching TRBD2. The CDR3 extends over 14 amino acids. J gave up 5 bases and V 4 bases, and 4 bases lay outside the gene matches. Germline loops: CDR1 SEHNR, CDR2 FQNEAQ (reference sequence). This chain's CDR3 is CASSSGGADNEQFF. In nucleotides, the CDR3 is TGTGCCAGCAGCTCCGGGGGGGCTGACAATGAGCAGTTCTTC.

The V and J genes are TRBV7-9 and TRBJ2-1; D perhaps matches TRBD1 (6 bases). V shed 4 bases and J shed 10 bases, with 11 bases lying between them. Per the germline V gene, CDR1 is SEHNR and CDR2 is FQNEAQ (reference sequence). The CDR3 contains 12 residues. CDR3 amino acids: CASSYYRDEQFF. As DNA, the CDR3 is TGTGCCAGCAGCTATTACAGGGACGAGCAGTTCTTC.

CDR3 sequence (DNA): TGTGCCACCAGCAGAGACCGAGGGAGGGCAACTAATGAAAAACTGTTTTTT. This encodes CATSRDRGRATNEKLFF. The chain links TRBV15 to TRBJ1-4; no definite D call. CDR1 LNHNV and CDR2 YYDKDF come from the germline V gene (reference sequence). The ends were cut back, 0 bases at V and 0 bases at J, with 11 bases in the middle. The CDR3 extends over 17 amino acids.